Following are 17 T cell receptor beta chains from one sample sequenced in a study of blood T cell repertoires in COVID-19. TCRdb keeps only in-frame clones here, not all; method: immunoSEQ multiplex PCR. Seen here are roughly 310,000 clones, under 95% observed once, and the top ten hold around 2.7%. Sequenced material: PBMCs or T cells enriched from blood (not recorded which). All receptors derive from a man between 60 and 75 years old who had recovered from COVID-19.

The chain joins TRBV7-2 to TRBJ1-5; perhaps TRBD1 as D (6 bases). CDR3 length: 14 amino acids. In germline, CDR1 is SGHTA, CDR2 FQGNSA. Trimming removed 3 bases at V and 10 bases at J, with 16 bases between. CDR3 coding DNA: TGTGCCAGCAGCTTGACAGGCCAACCGAGACCCCAGCATTTT. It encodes CASSLTGQPRPQHF.

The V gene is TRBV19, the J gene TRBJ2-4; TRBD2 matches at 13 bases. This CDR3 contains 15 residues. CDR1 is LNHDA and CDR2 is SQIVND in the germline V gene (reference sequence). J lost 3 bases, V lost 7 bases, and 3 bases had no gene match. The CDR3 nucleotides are TGTGCCAGTAAGACTAGCGGGAGGAGCAAAAACATTCAGTACTTC. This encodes CASKTSGRSKNIQYF.

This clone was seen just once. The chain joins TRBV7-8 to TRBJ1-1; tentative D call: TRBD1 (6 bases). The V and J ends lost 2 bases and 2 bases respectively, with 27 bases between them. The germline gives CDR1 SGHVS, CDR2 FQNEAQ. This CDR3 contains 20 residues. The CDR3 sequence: CASSLIRERASRDINTEAFF. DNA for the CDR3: TGTGCCAGCAGCTTAATAAGGGAACGGGCCTCTAGGGACATAAACACTGAAGCTTTCTTT.

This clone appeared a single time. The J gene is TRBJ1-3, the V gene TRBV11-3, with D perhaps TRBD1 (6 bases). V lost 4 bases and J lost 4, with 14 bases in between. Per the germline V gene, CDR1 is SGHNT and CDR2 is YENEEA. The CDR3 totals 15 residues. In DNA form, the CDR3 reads TGTGCCAGCAGCTACGGGACATCGAAGGGAAACACCATATATTTT. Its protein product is CASSYGTSKGNTIYF.

The CDR3 protein is CASSATGGGDTQYF. In DNA form, the CDR3 reads TGTGCCAGCAGCGCGACAGGGGGTGGAGATACGCAGTATTTT. The chain combines TRBV9 with TRBJ2-3, with TRBD1 matching over 9 bases. From germline, CDR1 is SGDLS and CDR2 YYNGEE. After removal of 3 bases from V and 5 bases from J, the junction contained 4 bases not matched to a gene. The length of the CDR3 is 14 residues.

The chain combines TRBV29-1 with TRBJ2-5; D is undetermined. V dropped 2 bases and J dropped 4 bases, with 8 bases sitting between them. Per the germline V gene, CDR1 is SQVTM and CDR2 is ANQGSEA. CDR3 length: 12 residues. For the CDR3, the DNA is TGCAGCGTTGAATTTTCGGGAGAGACCCAGTACTTC. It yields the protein CSVEFSGETQYF.

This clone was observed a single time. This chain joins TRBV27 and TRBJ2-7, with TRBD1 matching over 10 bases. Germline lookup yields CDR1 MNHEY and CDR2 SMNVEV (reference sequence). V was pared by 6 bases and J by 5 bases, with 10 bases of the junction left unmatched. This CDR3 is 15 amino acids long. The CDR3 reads CASRGLRDRGNEQYF. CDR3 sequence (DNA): TGTGCCAGCAGGGGTCTCCGGGACAGGGGAAACGAGCAGTACTTC.

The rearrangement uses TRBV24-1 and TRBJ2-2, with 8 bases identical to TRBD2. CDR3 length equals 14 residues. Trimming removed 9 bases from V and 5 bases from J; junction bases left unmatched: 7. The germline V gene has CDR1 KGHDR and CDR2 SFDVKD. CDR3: CATRGGRGTGELFF. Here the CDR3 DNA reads TGTGCCACCCGGGGGGGACGAGGGACCGGGGAGCTGTTTTTT.

The CDR3 here is CASSSDRTNTEAFF. The CDR3 DNA sequence: TGTGCCAGCAGCTCGGACAGAACGAACACTGAAGCTTTCTTT. The chain carries TRBV5-4 and TRBJ1-1, with a weak D call TRBD1 (6 bases). The germline V gene encodes CDR1 SGHNT and CDR2 YYREEE (reference sequence). This CDR3 contains 14 residues. V shed 3 bases and J shed 1 base, with 10 bases lying between them. Drawing the rest from reference TRBV5-4 and TRBJ1-1, the complete variable domain is ETGVTQSPTHLIKTRGQQVTLRCSSQSGHNTVSWYQQALGQGPQFIFQYYREEENGRGNFPPRFSGLQFPNYSSELNVNALELDDSALYLCASSSDRTNTEAFFGQGTRLTVV.

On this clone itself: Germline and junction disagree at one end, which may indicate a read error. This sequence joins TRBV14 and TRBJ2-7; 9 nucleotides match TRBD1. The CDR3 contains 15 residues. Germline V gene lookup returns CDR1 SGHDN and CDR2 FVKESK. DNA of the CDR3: TGTGCCAGCAGGCAAGGGGGGACAGGGCGAAACGAGCAGTACTTC. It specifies CASRQGGTGRNEQYF.

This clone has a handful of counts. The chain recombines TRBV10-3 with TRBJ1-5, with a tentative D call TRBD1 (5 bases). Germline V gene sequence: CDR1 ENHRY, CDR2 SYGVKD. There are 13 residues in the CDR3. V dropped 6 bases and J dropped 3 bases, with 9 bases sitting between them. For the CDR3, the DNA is TGTGCCATCAGGGGACTCGACAATCAGCCCCAGCATTTT. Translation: CAIRGLDNQPQHF.

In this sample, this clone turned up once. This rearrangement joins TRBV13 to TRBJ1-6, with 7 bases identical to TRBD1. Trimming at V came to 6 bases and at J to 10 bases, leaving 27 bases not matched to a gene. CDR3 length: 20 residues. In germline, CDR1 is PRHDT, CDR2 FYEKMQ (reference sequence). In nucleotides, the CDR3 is TGTGCCAGCAGACCTTCCGCCCCGTATGGGACAGACACAGAGGGGTCACCCCTCCACTTT. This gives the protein CASRPSAPYGTDTEGSPLHF.

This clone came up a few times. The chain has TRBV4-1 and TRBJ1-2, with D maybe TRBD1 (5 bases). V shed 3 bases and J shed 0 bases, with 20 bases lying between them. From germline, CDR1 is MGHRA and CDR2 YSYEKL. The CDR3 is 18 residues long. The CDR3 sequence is CASSQTLGPAQANYGYTF. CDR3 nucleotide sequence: TGCGCCAGCAGCCAGACTCTGGGGCCAGCTCAAGCTAACTATGGCTACACCTTC.

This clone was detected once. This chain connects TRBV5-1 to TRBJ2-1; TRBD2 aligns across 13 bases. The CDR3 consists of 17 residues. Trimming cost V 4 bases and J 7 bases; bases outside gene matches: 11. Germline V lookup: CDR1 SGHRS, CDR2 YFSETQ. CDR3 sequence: CASSRTTLAGGSNEQFF. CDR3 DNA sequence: TGCGCCAGCAGCAGAACCACACTAGCGGGGGGGAGTAATGAGCAGTTCTTC.

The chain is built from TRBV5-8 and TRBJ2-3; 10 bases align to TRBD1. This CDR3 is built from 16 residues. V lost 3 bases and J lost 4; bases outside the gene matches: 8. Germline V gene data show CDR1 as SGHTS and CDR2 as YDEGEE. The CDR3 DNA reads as TGTGCCAGCAGCTCCCGGGACAGGGGTATCCCAGATACGCAGTATTTT. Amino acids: CASSSRDRGIPDTQYF. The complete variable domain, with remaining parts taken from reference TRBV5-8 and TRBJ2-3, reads EAGVTQSPTHLIKTRGQQATLRCSPISGHTSVYWYQQALGLGLQFLLWYDEGEERNRGNFPPRFSGRQFPNYSSELNVNALELEDSALYLCASSSRDRGIPDTQYFGPGTRLTVL.

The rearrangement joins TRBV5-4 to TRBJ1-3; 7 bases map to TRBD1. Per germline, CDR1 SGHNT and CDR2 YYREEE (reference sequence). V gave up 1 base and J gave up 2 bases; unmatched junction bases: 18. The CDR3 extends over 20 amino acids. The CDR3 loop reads CASSLRYLDRVEGAGNTIYF. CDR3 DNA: TGTGCCAGCAGCTTGAGGTATTTAGACAGGGTGGAGGGGGCTGGAAACACCATATATTTT.

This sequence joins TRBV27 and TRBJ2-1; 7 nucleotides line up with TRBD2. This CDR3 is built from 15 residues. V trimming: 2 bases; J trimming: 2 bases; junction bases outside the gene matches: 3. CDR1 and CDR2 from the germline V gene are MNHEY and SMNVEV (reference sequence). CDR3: CASSLSGVPYNEQFF. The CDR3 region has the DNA TGTGCCAGCAGTTTAAGCGGGGTGCCCTACAATGAGCAGTTCTTC.